These 30 T cell receptor beta chains share one sample of origin, sequenced in a study of shared clonotypes between healthy human individuals. Measured with immunoSEQ multiplex PCR; TCRdb has only the in-frame clones, and not every one. The sample lists 2,500,000 or so clones, around 93% seen once, with about 0.36% in the top ten. Sequencing was done on a sample of naive CD4+ T cells from PBMCs. Sample subset: CD45RA+ positively selected. The receptors were gathered from a man between 18 and 29 years old in good health. Some clones in this sample may be carry-over from other donors' samples.

The chain joins TRBV28 to TRBJ1-1; D possibly corresponds to TRBD1 (5 bases). The germline V and J ends were trimmed by 3 bases and 1 base, with 9 bases remaining between them. The CDR3 has 14 amino acids. The germline V gene encodes CDR1 MDHEN and CDR2 SYDVKM. CDR3 coding DNA: TGTGCCAGCAGTTTTTGGGGGGAGAACACTGAAGCTTTCTTT. Its translation: CASSFWGENTEAFF.

Details on this clone: The sample carries other DNA sequences with the same CDR3. The rearrangement uses TRBV9 and TRBJ2-1; D ambiguous. The CDR3 consists of 13 residues. Germline loops: CDR1 SGDLS, CDR2 YYNGEE. Trimming cost V 0 bases and J 5 bases, with 6 bases left between them. The CDR3 sequence is CASSVGPNNEQFF. The CDR3 nucleotides are TGTGCCAGCAGCGTAGGTCCCAACAATGAGCAGTTCTTC.

The V and J genes are TRBV5-6 and TRBJ2-6; D is possibly TRBD1 (5 bases). The CDR3 covers 15 residues. The germline gives CDR1 SGHDT, CDR2 YYEEEE. V lost 4 bases and J 5 bases, leaving 13 bases between the germline ends. DNA of the CDR3: TGTGCCAGCAGCACCCGACAGAGCTGGGCCAACGTCCTGACTTTC. Translating it yields CASSTRQSWANVLTF.

DNA for the CDR3: TGCGCCAGCAGCACCGACCTCGCTTTTGAGGCCAACGTCCTGACTTTC. It specifies CASSTDLAFEANVLTF. J is TRBJ2-6 and V is TRBV5-1; D is uncertain. The length of the CDR3 is 16 residues. Per germline, CDR1 SGHRS and CDR2 YFSETQ. V lost 4 bases, J lost 6 bases, and 17 bases lay in between.

The J gene is TRBJ2-6, the V gene TRBV10-1, with 8 bases aligning to TRBD1. V lost 6 bases to trimming and J lost 0 bases; unmatched junction nucleotides: 7. This CDR3 is 17 amino acids long. Germline V gene data show CDR1 as WNHNN and CDR2 as SYGVQD (reference sequence). The chain's CDR3 is CASRSRGPDSGANVLTF. CDR3 in DNA: TGCGCCAGCAGAAGCAGGGGGCCAGACTCTGGGGCCAACGTCCTGACTTTC.

The chain is built from TRBV7-9 and TRBJ2-7; 11 bases align to TRBD2. The germline CDR1 and CDR2 sequences are SEHNR and FQNEAQ (reference sequence). V was pared by 3 bases and J by 6 bases, with 13 bases of the junction left unmatched. This CDR3 contains 17 residues. The CDR3 reads CASSFLAGGAKKGEQYF. The CDR3 DNA sequence: TGTGCCAGCAGCTTTCTAGCGGGAGGAGCCAAAAAAGGCGAGCAGTACTTC.

The chain uses TRBV4-1 and TRBJ2-5, with D possibly TRBD1 on 6 matching bases. Germline values: CDR1 MGHRA, CDR2 YSYEKL. The V end was cut by 2 bases, the J end by 2 bases, with 6 bases between. The CDR3 extends over 13 amino acids. CDR3 sequence: CASSQRGQETQYF. For the CDR3, the DNA is TGCGCCAGCAGCCAAAGGGGGCAAGAGACCCAGTACTTC.

This clone was observed a single time. This sequence joins TRBV19 and TRBJ2-7; D may correspond to TRBD1 or TRBD2 (5 bases each). CDR3 length: 16 amino acids. Per germline, CDR1 LNHDA and CDR2 SQIVND (reference sequence). V lost 3 bases and J 1 base, leaving 16 bases between the germline ends. The CDR3 reads CASSISGTVRSYEQYF. The CDR3, as DNA: TGTGCCAGTAGTATCTCCGGGACGGTAAGGTCCTACGAGCAGTACTTC.

This clone has more than one count but fewer than ten. CDR3 nucleotides: TGTGCCAGCAGTGATTGGTCAGGGAATTACAATGAGCAGTTCTTC. The encoded protein is CASSDWSGNYNEQFF. The gene calls are TRBV2 and TRBJ2-1; TRBD1 is a possible D gene (5 bases). CDR1 and CDR2 (germline): SNHLY, FYNNEI. Trimming shortened V by 3 bases and J by 4 bases, and 13 bases separated the two germline ends. This CDR3 contains 15 residues.

The rearrangement joins TRBV4-2 to TRBJ1-5; perhaps TRBD1 as D (5 bases). The V end lost 0 bases, the J end lost 7 bases, and 13 bases lay between the germline ends. CDR3 length: 15 residues. Germline assignment: CDR1 LGHNA and CDR2 YNFKEQ. The CDR3 DNA follows: TGTGCCAGCAGCCAAGATTTGGGGGTAGGGCAGCCCCAGCATTTT. Translation: CASSQDLGVGQPQHF.

The chain couples TRBV7-8 to TRBJ1-6; D gene uncertain. CDR3 length equals 15 residues. CDR1 is SGHVS and CDR2 is FQNEAQ in the germline V gene. V was shortened by 5 bases and J by 12 bases, with 20 bases between the two germline ends. CDR3 amino acids: CASSPQRHPGGPLHF. Written as DNA, the CDR3 is TGTGCCAGCAGCCCTCAGAGACACCCGGGTGGACCCCTCCACTTT.

The chain has TRBV29-1 and TRBJ1-2; no reliable D call. Trimming pared 4 bases from V and 0 bases from J, leaving 12 bases between. The CDR3 is 14 amino acids. Germline lookup yields CDR1 SQVTM and CDR2 ANQGSEA. The CDR3 protein is CSVGPLSPNYGYTF. CDR3 DNA sequence: TGCAGCGTTGGTCCCTTAAGTCCTAACTATGGCTACACCTTC.

This chain connects TRBV18 to TRBJ2-5; 8 positions agree with TRBD1. The germline CDR1 and CDR2 sequences are KGHSH and LQKENI. This CDR3 spans 18 amino acids. Trimming took 2 bases from V and 5 from J; bases not matched to a gene: 16. CDR3 residues: CASSPKTGALRAGETQYF. CDR3 coding DNA: TGTGCCAGCTCACCAAAGACAGGGGCCCTACGGGCCGGTGAGACCCAGTACTTC.

The chain couples TRBV11-3 to TRBJ2-7; weak D call: TRBD2 (5 bases). Per germline, CDR1 SGHNT and CDR2 YENEEA. The V end lost 6 bases, the J end lost 3 bases, and 15 bases lay between the germline ends. CDR3 length equals 14 residues. The CDR3 protein is CASSTSGLHYEQYF. In DNA, the CDR3 is TGTGCCAGCAGTACAAGCGGCCTACACTACGAGCAGTACTTC.

The rearrangement joins TRBV27 to TRBJ2-6, with D unresolved. This CDR3 is built from 15 residues. Trimming took 2 bases from V and 0 from J, leaving 5 bases between them. CDR1 and CDR2 (germline): MNHEY, SMNVEV (reference sequence). CDR3 protein: CASSLRHSGANVLTF. The CDR3 nucleotides read TGTGCCAGCAGTTTACGCCACTCTGGGGCCAACGTCCTGACTTTC.

In its sample, this clone was seen once. The J gene is TRBJ2-7, the V gene TRBV19, with 7 bases lining up with TRBD1. CDR3 length: 14 amino acids. Trimming cost V 3 bases and J 6 bases; bases outside gene matches: 8. Looked up from germline, CDR1 is LNHDA and CDR2 is SQIVND (reference sequence). CDR3 protein: CASSINRGDLEQYF. The CDR3 region has the DNA TGTGCCAGTAGTATTAACAGGGGAGACCTCGAGCAGTACTTC.

CDR3 nucleotide sequence: TGTGCCAGCAGCGTCGGGGGTGGGAATTCACCCCTCCACTTT. Its translation: CASSVGGGNSPLHF. This chain joins TRBV5-6 and TRBJ1-6, with a possible D match to TRBD1 (5 bases). Germline CDR1 SGHDT, CDR2 YYEEEE. The CDR3 is made up of 14 amino acids. Trimming cost V 4 bases and J 7 bases, with 12 bases left between them.

This chain connects TRBV7-8 to TRBJ1-4; the D gene is possibly TRBD1 (6 bases). This CDR3 is 16 amino acids long. The V end lost 2 bases, the J end lost 10 bases, and 20 bases lay between the germline ends. Per germline, CDR1 SGHVS and CDR2 FQNEAQ. This CDR3 is CASSLPLSGVSGKLFF. CDR3 nucleotide sequence: TGTGCCAGCAGCTTACCCTTATCAGGGGTTTCCGGAAAACTGTTTTTT.

In this sample, this clone turned up once. The rearrangement uses TRBV28 and TRBJ1-5; D might be TRBD1 (5 bases). In germline, CDR1 is MDHEN, CDR2 SYDVKM. This CDR3 has 14 amino acids. Between the trimmed V and J ends, which lost 3 bases and 11 bases, there was a span of 17 bases. The CDR3 DNA reads TGTGCCAGCAGTTTTCCAGGGACCTCTACGGCCCAGCATTTT. It is translated as CASSFPGTSTAQHF.

The CDR3 DNA is TGTGCCAGCAGTCCCTCCCCAGCGGCCGGGGGCTCCTACGAGCAGTACTTC. This translates into CASSPSPAAGGSYEQYF. V is TRBV27 and J is TRBJ2-7; possible D gene TRBD2, 6 bases. The germline V gene has CDR1 MNHEY and CDR2 SMNVEV (reference sequence). Trimming removed 5 bases at V and 0 bases at J, with 20 bases between. The CDR3 is 17 residues long.

This clone came up a few times. Other nucleotide sequences in the sample specify the same CDR3. This chain joins TRBV5-1 and TRBJ1-2; the D is unclear. The CDR3 length is 12 residues. Trimming took 0 bases from V and 8 from J, leaving 8 bases between them. Germline V CDR1 and CDR2: SGHRS, YFSETQ. CDR3 sequence reads: CASSLESGGYTF. DNA for the CDR3: TGCGCCAGCAGCTTGGAGTCAGGCGGCTACACCTTC.

The chain couples TRBV5-6 to TRBJ1-5, with a tentative D call TRBD1 (6 bases). V was shortened by 4 bases and J by 9 bases, with 14 bases between the two germline ends. Germline-derived CDR1 and CDR2 are SGHDT and YYEEEE. This CDR3 is 13 amino acids long. For the CDR3, the DNA is TGTGCCAGCAGCCCCGGACAGATTCCGCCCCAGCATTTT. Protein product: CASSPGQIPPQHF.

The V gene is TRBV4-2, the J gene TRBJ2-7; D may be TRBD1 (7 bases). The V gene's germline CDR1 is LGHNA and CDR2 YNFKEQ. With 0 bases removed from V and 3 bases from J, the gap between germline ends came to 12 bases. CDR3 length: 15 residues. The CDR3 reads CASSQENRGGYEQYF. For the CDR3, the DNA is TGTGCCAGCAGCCAAGAAAACAGGGGAGGCTACGAGCAGTACTTC.

The V gene is TRBV7-3, the J gene TRBJ2-3, with D perhaps matching TRBD2 (6 bases). The CDR3 runs 18 residues. Trimming removed 0 bases from V and 5 bases from J, with 21 bases in between. In germline, CDR1 is SGHTA, CDR2 FQGTGA. CDR3 sequence: CASSLTGYRTPGGDTQYF. CDR3 sequence (DNA): TGTGCCAGCAGCTTAACGGGCTATCGGACGCCCGGGGGAGATACGCAGTATTTT. Filled out from reference TRBV7-3 and TRBJ2-3, the complete variable domain reads GAGVSQTPSNKVTEKGKYVELRCDPISGHTALYWYRQSLGQGPEFLIYFQGTGAADDSGLPNDRFFAVRPEGSVSTLKIQRTERGDSAVYLCASSLTGYRTPGGDTQYFGPGTRLTVL.

V is TRBV28 and J is TRBJ1-2; the D is unclear. This CDR3 contains 10 residues. The V and J ends lost 10 bases and 6 bases respectively, with 9 bases between them. Germline V gives CDR1 MDHEN, CDR2 SYDVKM. For the CDR3, the DNA is TGTGCCACCAGGACTAATGGCTACACCTTC. Its protein product is CATRTNGYTF.

This clone appeared a few times. The chain uses TRBV9 and TRBJ1-2, with D possibly TRBD1 on 6 matching bases. The CDR3 has 14 residues. The germline gives CDR1 SGDLS, CDR2 YYNGEE. V lost 6 bases, J lost 5 bases, and 17 bases lay in between. CDR3 sequence: CASTTALQGYGYTF. In DNA form, the CDR3 reads TGTGCCAGCACCACCGCCCTTCAGGGGTATGGCTACACCTTC.

This clone has only a few counts. The chain's CDR3 is CASSQGPTGEAGYTF. In DNA, the CDR3 is TGCGCCAGCAGCCAAGGACCAACAGGGGAAGCTGGCTACACCTTC. The chain carries TRBV4-1 and TRBJ1-2, with 7 bases identical to TRBD1. V gave up 1 base and J gave up 7 bases; unmatched junction bases: 9. CDR1 MGHRA and CDR2 YSYEKL come from the germline V gene. CDR3 length equals 15 residues.

The J gene is TRBJ2-5, the V gene TRBV6-1, with 7 bases fitting TRBD2. The CDR3 spans 16 residues. Losses at the gene ends were 2 bases for V and 4 bases for J; bases not matched to a gene: 10. Germline V gives CDR1 MNHNS, CDR2 SASEGT. Here the CDR3 reads CASSESGGLVSETQYF. The CDR3 coding sequence is TGTGCCAGCAGTGAATCCGGAGGACTAGTTTCAGAGACCCAGTACTTC.

V and J are TRBV11-3 and TRBJ1-4, with D possibly being TRBD1 (5 bases). The CDR3 is 16 residues long. V was clipped by 5 bases and J by 7 bases, with 20 bases between them. In germline, CDR1 is SGHNT, CDR2 YENEEA. This CDR3 is CASSPSSQGFGEKLFF. The CDR3 bases are TGTGCCAGCAGCCCCTCCAGTCAGGGCTTTGGTGAAAAACTGTTTTTT.

This chain joins TRBV18 and TRBJ2-7; TRBD2 agrees at 11 bases. Germline CDR1 and CDR2: KGHSH and LQKENI. V was pared by 2 bases and J by 4 bases, with 1 base of the junction left unmatched. The CDR3 covers 14 residues. CDR3 protein: CASSPASGRYEQYF. The DNA for the CDR3 is TGTGCCAGCTCACCAGCTAGCGGGAGGTACGAGCAGTACTTC.